This is a list of T cell receptor beta chains from one sample in a study of T cell changes during pregnancy in multiple sclerosis. Assay used: immunoSEQ multiplex PCR; TCRdb lists only in-frame clones, some missing. The table lists around 60,000 clones, 80% to 95% of them singletons. The sample here was CD4+ T cells from peripheral blood mononuclear cells, taken before pregnancy. These receptors came from a female donor with multiple sclerosis, enrolled in a pregnancy study. The CDR3 runs from the conserved cysteine through the conserved F or W. A D gene is named only where the DNA matches it firmly. Not every row has a clone size; where given, it reads once, few, many or a size class.

len	d_gene	abundance	v_gene	j_gene	CDR3nt	CDR3aa
15	NA	NA	TRBV6-4	TRBJ2-1	TGTGCCAGCCTCGGAGGGGAAAGCTCCTACAATGAGCAGTTCTTC	CASLGGESSYNEQFF
13	NA	NA	TRBV29-1	TRBJ2-5	TGCAGCGTTGAACACTTATCCCAAGAGACCCAGTACTTC	CSVEHLSQETQYF
15	NA	NA	TRBV27	TRBJ1-1	TGTGCCAGCAGTCCCCTGGGCAGCACGAACACTGAAGCTTTCTTT	CASSPLGSTNTEAFF
15	TRBD1	NA	TRBV29-1	TRBJ1-1	TGCAGCGTTGAAACCAAGACAGGGAAGGGCACTGAAGCTTTCTTT	CSVETKTGKGTEAFF
13	NA	once	TRBV18	TRBJ2-7	TGTGCCAGCTCACCAATAGAATTTTACGAGCAGTACTTC	CASSPIEFYEQYF
13	TRBD1	once	TRBV28	TRBJ1-5	TGTGCCAGTCAGGGGGTTTACGGGCAGCCCCAGCATTTT	CASQGVYGQPQHF
16	TRBD2	NA	TRBV19	TRBJ2-2	TGTGCCAGTAGTAAACTAGCGGAGGGGTACACCGGGGAGCTGTTTTTT	CASSKLAEGYTGELFF
14	NA	NA	TRBV5-1	TRBJ1-3	TGCGCCAGCAGCTTGGCTGGGACAGGAAACACCATATATTTT	CASSLAGTGNTIYF
15	NA	NA	TRBV18	TRBJ2-3	TGTGCCAGCTCGCACGATCGGACTGGCACAGATACGCAGTATTTT	CASSHDRTGTDTQYF
13	NA	NA	TRBV19	TRBJ1-2	TGTGCCAGTAGTATGGCCGGGAACTATGGCTACACCTTC	CASSMAGNYGYTF
16	NA	NA	TRBV5-6	TRBJ1-1	TGTGCCAGCAGCTTGCTGGGAGCGTCAATGAACACTGAAGCTTTCTTT	CASSLLGASMNTEAFF
15	NA	NA	TRBV28	TRBJ2-1	TGTGCCAGCAAAGTCGGCGGAGTCAAATCCAATGAGCAGTTCTTC	CASKVGGVKSNEQFF
13	NA	NA	TRBV21-1	TRBJ1-1	TGTGCCAGCAGCGGGACAGGGAGCGCTGAAGCTTTCTTT	CASSGTGSAEAFF
15	TRBD2	NA	TRBV18	TRBJ2-5	TGTGCCACGTCTGGAGCGGGAGGGCCGAGGGAGACCCAGTACTTC	CATSGAGGPRETQYF
18	TRBD2	NA	TRBV7-2	TRBJ2-2	TGTGCCAGCAGCTTAGGTCCTAGCGGGAGGGCCGGGACCGGGGAGCTGTTTTTT	CASSLGPSGRAGTGELFF
13	NA	NA	TRBV11-3	TRBJ2-3	TGTGCCAGCAGCCGAGACTTGACAGATACGCAGTATTTT	CASSRDLTDTQYF
15	TRBD1	NA	TRBV4-2	TRBJ2-1	TGTGCCAGCAGCCAAGGGGACAGGGGAGTAAATGAGCAGTTCTTC	CASSQGDRGVNEQFF
16	TRBD2	NA	TRBV9	TRBJ2-7	TGTGCCAGCAGCGTATTAGGTAGCGGGAGCATCTACGAGCAGTACTTC	CASSVLGSGSIYEQYF
12	NA	NA	TRBV29-1	TRBJ2-5	TGCAGCGTTGAAGTTAACCAAGAGACCCAGTACTTC	CSVEVNQETQYF
15	TRBD2	NA	TRBV7-3	TRBJ2-1	TGTGCCAGCAGCCCCCAGGGACTAGCGGGAGATGAGCAGTTCTTC	CASSPQGLAGDEQFF
13	NA	NA	TRBV28	TRBJ1-1	TGTGCCAGCAGTTCGGTAATGAACACTGAAGCTTTCTTT	CASSSVMNTEAFF
16	TRBD2	NA	TRBV7-6	TRBJ2-1	TGTGCCAGCAGCCCATCCCTAGCGGACGTATACAATGAGCAGTTCTTC	CASSPSLADVYNEQFF
15	NA	NA	TRBV4-1	TRBJ1-4	TGCGCCAGCAGCCACAGACAGGAGTTTAATGAAAAACTGTTTTTT	CASSHRQEFNEKLFF
17	NA	NA	TRBV7-3	TRBJ1-1	TGTGCCAGCAGCTTAAGCGCAGGGCGGGTCGGGGGCACTGAAGCTTTCTTT	CASSLSAGRVGGTEAFF
15	NA	NA	TRBV5-5	TRBJ1-5	TGTGCCAGCAGCTTGGGTCTGTACAACAATCAGCCCCAGCATTTT	CASSLGLYNNQPQHF
16	TRBD2	NA	TRBV28	TRBJ2-3	TGTGCCAGCAGTCTAAACATTCGGGGGGACGCAGATACGCAGTATTTT	CASSLNIRGDADTQYF